One T cell receptor (beta chain) is described in this entry. Its specificity is not known. Profiling relied on immunoSEQ multiplex PCR, and the TCRdb table lists in-frame clones only, not all of them. The repertoire holds 140,000 to 150,000 clones, 90% to 95% seen once, with around 1.4% in the top ten. Trimming stripped 0 bases from V and 7 bases from J, with 13 bases between. The V gene's germline CDR1 is SGHRS and CDR2 YFSETQ. This CDR3 contains 14 residues. This record comes from a study of T cell responses to AZD1222 COVID-19 vaccine. Study-wide points: Spike regions recognized by vaccine-associated CD4 TCRs spanned the protein, led by 160-218 and 743-854. Without day 14 samples, only post-peak T cell repertoires were studied. Among those given AZD1222, only 6 or 7 were seropositive at baseline.

The chain uses TRBV5-1 and TRBJ1-1; no firm D call. The sequence came from an adult in good health. Source: peripheral blood, taken on day 0 of AZD1222 vaccination. CDR3 amino acids: CASSLAADASEAFF. CDR3 in DNA: TGCGCCAGCAGCTTGGCCGCGGATGCCAGTGAAGCTTTCTTT.